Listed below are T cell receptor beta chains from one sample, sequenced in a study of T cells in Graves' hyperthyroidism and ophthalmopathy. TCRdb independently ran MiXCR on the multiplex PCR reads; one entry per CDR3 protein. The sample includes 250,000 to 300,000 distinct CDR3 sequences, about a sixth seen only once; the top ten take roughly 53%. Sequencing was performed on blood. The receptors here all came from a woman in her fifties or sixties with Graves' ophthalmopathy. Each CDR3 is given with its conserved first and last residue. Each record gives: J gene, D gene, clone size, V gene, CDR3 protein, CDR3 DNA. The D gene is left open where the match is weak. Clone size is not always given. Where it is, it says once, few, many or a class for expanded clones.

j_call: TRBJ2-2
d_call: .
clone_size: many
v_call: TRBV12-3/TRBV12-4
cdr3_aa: CASSLGQLRGELFF
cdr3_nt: TGTGCCAGCAGTTTAGGACAGTTACGTGGGGAGCTGTTTTTT

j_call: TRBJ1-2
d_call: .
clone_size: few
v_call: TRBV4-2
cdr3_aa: CASSQEAPPLGYNYGYTF
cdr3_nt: TGTGCCAGCAGCCAAGAGGCACCTCCCTTGGGGTATAACTATGGCTACACCTTC

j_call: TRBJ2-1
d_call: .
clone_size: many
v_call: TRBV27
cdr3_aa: CASSLWADPDNEQFF
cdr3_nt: TGTGCCAGCAGTTTATGGGCAGACCCTGACAATGAGCAGTTCTTC

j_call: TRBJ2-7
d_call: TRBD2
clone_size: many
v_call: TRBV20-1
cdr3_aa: CSARTSGRSEQYF
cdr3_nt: TGCAGTGCGCGGACTAGCGGGAGGTCCGAGCAGTACTTC

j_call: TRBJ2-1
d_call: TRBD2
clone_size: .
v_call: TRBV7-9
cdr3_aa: CASSLLGGTSGSSYNEQFF
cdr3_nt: TGTGCCAGCAGCTTATTGGGGGGGACTAGCGGGAGCTCCTACAATGAGCAGTTCTTC

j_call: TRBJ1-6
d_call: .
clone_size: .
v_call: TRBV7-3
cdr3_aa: CASSLNREIGSPLHF
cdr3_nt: TGTGCCAGCAGCTTAAATAGGGAGATAGGATCACCCCTCCACTTT

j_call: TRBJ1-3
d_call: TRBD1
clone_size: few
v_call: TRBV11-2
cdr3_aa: CASSLQGANTIYF
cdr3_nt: TGTGCCAGCAGCTTACAGGGGGCAAACACCATATATTTT

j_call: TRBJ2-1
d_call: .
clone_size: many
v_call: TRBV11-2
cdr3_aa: CASSLIPSGNYNEQFF
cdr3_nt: TGTGCCAGCAGCTTAATCCCGTCCGGAAATTACAATGAGCAGTTCTTC

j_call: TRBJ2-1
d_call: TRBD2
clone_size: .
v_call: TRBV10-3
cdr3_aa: CAIDSSGGASYNEQFF
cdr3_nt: TGTGCCATCGACTCTAGCGGGGGGGCATCCTACAATGAGCAGTTCTTC

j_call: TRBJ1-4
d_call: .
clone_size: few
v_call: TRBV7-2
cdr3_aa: CASSLLVSTNEKLFF
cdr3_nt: TGTGCCAGCAGCTTATTGGTCTCAACTAATGAAAAACTGTTTTTT

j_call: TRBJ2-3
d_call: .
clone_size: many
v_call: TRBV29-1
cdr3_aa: CSALGGAGDTQYF
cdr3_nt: TGCAGCGCCCTAGGGGGGGCAGGAGATACGCAGTATTTT

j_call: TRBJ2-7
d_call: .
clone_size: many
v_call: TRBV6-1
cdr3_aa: CASSVRTGYEQYF
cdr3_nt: TGTGCCAGCAGCGTCCGTACAGGCTACGAGCAGTACTTC

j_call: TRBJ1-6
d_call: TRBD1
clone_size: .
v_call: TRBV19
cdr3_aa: CASGRTGGNSPLHF
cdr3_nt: TGTGCCAGTGGCAGGACAGGGGGCAATTCACCCCTCCACTTT

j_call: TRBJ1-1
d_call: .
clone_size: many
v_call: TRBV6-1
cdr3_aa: CASSLGTSGNTEAFF
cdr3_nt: TGTGCCAGCAGCCTTGGGACATCGGGGAACACTGAAGCTTTCTTT

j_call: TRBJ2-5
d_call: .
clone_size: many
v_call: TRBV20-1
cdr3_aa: CSATRRETQYF
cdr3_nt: TGCAGTGCTACGAGGAGAGAGACCCAGTACTTC

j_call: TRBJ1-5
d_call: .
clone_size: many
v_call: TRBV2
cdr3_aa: CASSDGRGSQPQHF
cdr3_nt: TGTGCCAGCAGTGATGGGAGGGGATCTCAGCCCCAGCATTTT

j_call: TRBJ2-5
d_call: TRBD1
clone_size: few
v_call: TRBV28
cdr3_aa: CASSLTGTGVQETQYF
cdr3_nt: TGTGCCAGCAGTTTGACCGGGACAGGTGTTCAAGAGACCCAGTACTTC

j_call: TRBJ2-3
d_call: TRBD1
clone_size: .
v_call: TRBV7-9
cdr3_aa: CASSYDRGSQYF
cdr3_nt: TGTGCCAGCAGCTATGACAGGGGGTCGCAGTATTTT

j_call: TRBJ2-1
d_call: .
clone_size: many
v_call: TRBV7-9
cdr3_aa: CASSIDINEQFF
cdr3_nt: TGTGCCAGCAGCATAGACATCAATGAGCAGTTCTTC

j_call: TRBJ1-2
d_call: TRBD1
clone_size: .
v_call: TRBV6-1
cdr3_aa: CASKAGQGFYGYTF
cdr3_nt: TGTGCCAGCAAGGCGGGACAGGGGTTCTATGGCTACACCTTC